One sample yielded the 20 T cell receptor beta chains listed below, sequenced in a study of beta chain features in type 1 diabetes. Study results and caveats: Moderately but significantly shorter TCRB CDR3s were found in Type 1 diabetes patients in all four CD4+ subsets.

The isolated RNA, all of it, was reverse transcribed, so expressed TCRB transcripts were what got sequenced. Profiled with immunoSEQ multiplex PCR; TCRdb holds only in-frame clones, not every one. The repertoire holds some 240,000 clones, around 16% seen once, with about 0.085% in the top ten. No antigen is known for these receptors. Source material: naive CD4+ T cells from blood. Source of these receptors: a man aged 25-45 years with type 1 diabetes.

This clone was seen a handful of times. This chain joins TRBV29-1 and TRBJ2-6; D possibly corresponds to TRBD1 (6 bases). Looked up from germline, CDR1 is SQVTM and CDR2 is ANQGSEA. Trimming shortened V by 5 bases and J by 2 bases, and 16 bases separated the two germline ends. The length of the CDR3 is 16 residues. The CDR3: CSVSQTPGAGANVLTF. The DNA for the CDR3 is TGCAGCGTTTCTCAGACCCCAGGGGCTGGGGCCAACGTCCTGACTTTC.

This clone was picked up a small number of times. This chain links TRBV18 with TRBJ2-4; tentatively, D is TRBD1 or TRBD2 (5 bases each). V gave up 3 bases and J gave up 0 bases, with 12 bases separating them. Germline loops: CDR1 KGHSH, CDR2 LQKENI. The CDR3 has 16 residues. The CDR3 DNA reads as TGTGCCAGCTCACCCCCGGGACGGCTAGCCAAAAACATTCAGTACTTC. Residues: CASSPPGRLAKNIQYF.

In this sample, this clone turned up a few times. This chain uses TRBV5-1 with TRBJ2-3; 8 bases are shared with TRBD1. The length of the CDR3 is 16 residues. V was pared by 0 bases and J by 0 bases, with 3 bases of the junction left unmatched. Germline-derived CDR1 and CDR2 are SGHRS and YFSETQ. The chain's CDR3 is CASSLGQGPSTDTQYF. DNA of the CDR3: TGCGCCAGCAGCTTGGGACAGGGGCCCAGCACAGATACGCAGTATTTT.

V is TRBV15 and J is TRBJ2-1, with 8 positions matching TRBD1. This CDR3 region has 16 residues. The germline CDR1 and CDR2 sequences are LNHNV and YYDKDF (reference sequence). Germline trimming cut 0 bases from V and 8 bases from J; bases unmatched to any gene: 9. The CDR3 protein is CATSRDRRQGRYEQFF. The CDR3 region has the DNA TGTGCCACCAGCAGAGATAGGAGACAGGGGAGGTATGAGCAGTTCTTC.

The table lists this clone with a few counts. V is TRBV5-1 and J is TRBJ2-5; D may be TRBD2 (5 bases). Germline values: CDR1 SGHRS, CDR2 YFSETQ. V was clipped by 0 bases and J by 0 bases, with 9 bases between them. The CDR3 is made up of 15 amino acids. CDR3: CASSLVPGNQETQYF. The CDR3 nucleotides are TGCGCCAGCAGCTTGGTTCCGGGGAACCAAGAGACCCAGTACTTC.

The rearrangement joins TRBV14 to TRBJ1-2, with D uncertain. The CDR3 runs 13 residues. Trimming removed 4 bases from V and 3 bases from J, with 9 bases in between. Germline CDR1 reads SGHDN; CDR2 reads FVKESK. In DNA form, the CDR3 reads TGTGCCAGCAGCCTCGGGCGGGACTATGGCTACACCTTC. It translates to CASSLGRDYGYTF. The full variable domain, with the rest looked up from reference TRBV14 and TRBJ1-2, is EAGVTQFPSHSVIEKGQTVTLRCDPISGHDNLYWYRRVMGKEIKFLLHFVKESKQDESGMPNNRFLAERTGGTYSTLKVQPAELEDSGVYFCASSLGRDYGYTFGSGTRLTVV.

The chain joins TRBV7-2 to TRBJ2-5; D is undetermined. Germline V gene lookup returns CDR1 SGHTA and CDR2 FQGNSA. This CDR3 spans 14 amino acids. With 2 bases removed from V and 5 bases from J, the gap between germline ends came to 12 bases. CDR3 in DNA: TGTGCCAGCAGCTTATCAAGTTCGTGGGAGACCCAGTACTTC. Its translation is CASSLSSSWETQYF.

A few counts support this clone. The V gene is TRBV9, the J gene TRBJ2-5; the match to TRBD2 covers 9 bases. The CDR3 extends over 17 amino acids. Trimming removed 1 base from V and 2 bases from J; junction bases left unmatched: 9. Germline CDR1 is SGDLS and CDR2 is YYNGEE. CDR3 in amino acids: CASSVSVGSGRQETQYF. CDR3 DNA: TGTGCCAGCAGCGTATCGGTGGGTAGCGGGAGACAAGAGACCCAGTACTTC.

The chain joins TRBV29-1 to TRBJ1-1; TRBD1 agrees at 8 bases. Per the germline V gene, CDR1 is SQVTM and CDR2 is ANQGSEA. The CDR3 sequence is 14 residues long. V shed 5 bases and J 4 bases; nucleotides not matched to a gene: 9. CDR3 protein: CSVTSTGGGTEAFF. In DNA, the CDR3 is TGCAGCGTTACCTCCACAGGGGGTGGCACTGAAGCTTTCTTT.

The sample holds a few counts of this clone. V and J are TRBV9 and TRBJ2-7; D assignment may be TRBD1 or TRBD2 (5 bases each). Between the trimmed V and J ends, which lost 0 bases and 7 bases, there was a span of 11 bases. Germline CDR1 SGDLS, CDR2 YYNGEE. The CDR3 totals 13 residues. This CDR3 reads CASSVVQGGEQYF. The DNA of the CDR3 is TGTGCCAGCAGCGTAGTTCAGGGCGGGGAGCAGTACTTC.

With regard to this clone: Other nucleotide sequences from this sample produce the same CDR3. V and J are TRBV5-1 and TRBJ2-5; 7 bases fit TRBD1. Germline CDR1 and CDR2: SGHRS and YFSETQ. The ends lost 4 bases at V and 2 bases at J; junction bases unmatched: 5. The CDR3 runs 14 residues. This CDR3 reads CASSLIQGQETQYF. CDR3 DNA: TGCGCCAGCAGCCTAATACAGGGGCAAGAGACCCAGTACTTC.

This clone has just a few counts. The genes are TRBV29-1 and TRBJ2-5, with 10 bases matching TRBD1. Trimming at V came to 5 bases and at J to 0 bases, leaving 6 bases not matched to a gene. This CDR3 comprises 15 residues. Germline CDR1 reads SQVTM; CDR2 reads ANQGSEA. The CDR3 bases are TGCAGCGTTAGCCGGGGACAGGGGTACCAAGAGACCCAGTACTTC. Residues: CSVSRGQGYQETQYF.

This clone was counted a few times. The chain links TRBV9 to TRBJ2-3; TRBD2 aligns across 9 bases. The CDR3 length is 19 residues. With 0 bases clipped from V and 4 bases from J, the junction kept 15 bases outside the gene matches. The germline gives CDR1 SGDLS, CDR2 YYNGEE. In DNA form, the CDR3 reads TGTGCCAGCAGCGTAGCTAGCGGGACGTCCGCAGGGTTCGCAGATACGCAGTATTTT. This translates into CASSVASGTSAGFADTQYF.

CDR3 bases: TGTGCCAGCAGTTCGGACAGCAACTATGGCTACACCTTC. Its protein is CASSSDSNYGYTF. The chain combines TRBV27 with TRBJ1-2; possibly TRBD1 for D (6 bases). CDR3 size: 13 residues. Germline V gives CDR1 MNHEY, CDR2 SMNVEV (reference sequence). V was clipped by 4 bases and J by 2 bases, with 8 bases between them.

This clone has a handful of counts. The rearrangement joins TRBV5-1 to TRBJ1-2; no reliable D call. Trimming cost V 4 bases and J 4 bases, with 14 bases left between them. The length of the CDR3 is 14 residues. Germline V gives CDR1 SGHRS, CDR2 YFSETQ. CDR3 coding DNA: TGCGCCAGCAGCCCGGACTCTGCCTCCTATGGCTACACCTTC. This codes for CASSPDSASYGYTF. Looking up the rest from reference TRBV5-1 and TRBJ1-2 gives the full variable domain: KAGVTQTPRYLIKTRGQQVTLSCSPISGHRSVSWYQQTPGQGLQFLFEYFSETQRNKGNFPGRFSGRQFSNSRSEMNVSTLELGDSALYLCASSPDSASYGYTFGSGTRLTVV.

The chain has TRBV4-2 and TRBJ2-1, with 11 bases matching TRBD2. Germline V gives CDR1 LGHNA, CDR2 YNFKEQ. Unmatched junction bases numbered 4, after V lost 5 bases and J lost 4 bases. The CDR3 has 15 amino acids. CDR3 nucleotide sequence: TGTGCCAGCAGCTCACGACTAGCGGGGTACAATGAGCAGTTCTTC. This sequence encodes CASSSRLAGYNEQFF.

J is TRBJ1-1 and V is TRBV7-9; D gene unclear. Trimming shortened V by 5 bases and J by 1 base, and 11 bases separated the two germline ends. This CDR3 comprises 14 residues. CDR1 SEHNR and CDR2 FQNEAQ come from the germline V gene (reference sequence). CDR3 DNA sequence: TGTGCCAGCAGCCCCATCTCTGGGAACACTGAAGCTTTCTTT. This sequence encodes CASSPISGNTEAFF.

The CDR3 coding sequence is TGTGCCAGCAGCGTAAGGACAGGGCTCGGCTACACCTTC. Translating it yields CASSVRTGLGYTF. The chain combines TRBV9 with TRBJ1-2, with TRBD1 matching over 8 bases. In germline, CDR1 is SGDLS, CDR2 YYNGEE. There are 13 residues in the CDR3. The V gene end was trimmed by 1 base and the J gene end by 8 bases; junction bases not matched to a gene: 4.

The chain is built from TRBV7-9 and TRBJ2-5; TRBD1 matches 11 bases. The CDR3 is made up of 16 amino acids. Germline V lookup: CDR1 SEHNR, CDR2 FQNEAQ (reference sequence). V was clipped by 5 bases and J by 0 bases; unmatched bases: 5. The CDR3 loop reads CASSPGDRGYQETQYF. The CDR3, as DNA: TGTGCCAGCAGCCCCGGGGACAGGGGGTACCAAGAGACCCAGTACTTC.

The chain couples TRBV4-1 to TRBJ1-2; D unresolved. The germline gives CDR1 MGHRA, CDR2 YSYEKL. The V end lost 1 base, the J end lost 5 bases, and 11 bases lay between the germline ends. The CDR3 covers 14 residues. The CDR3 coding sequence is TGCGCCAGCAGCCAAGGGTCAGCTGATTATGGCTACACCTTC. It codes for CASSQGSADYGYTF.